What follows is one T cell receptor beta chain and its context. This CDR3 spans 9 amino acids. The ends were cut back, 6 bases at V and 10 bases at J, with 6 bases in the middle. Germline loops: CDR1 SNHLY, CDR2 FYNNEI. Clones were sequenced by immunoSEQ multiplex PCR, and TCRdb holds only the in-frame ones, with some missing. This listing includes 150,000 to 200,000 clones. These data are taken from a study of control samples from healthy donors and cancer patients. This TCR was sampled from a woman aged 25 to 45 in good health. The sequenced material came from blood. The chain links TRBV2 to TRBJ1-2, with D uncertain. In DNA, the CDR3 is TGTGCCAGCAGCAACGACTACACCTTC. It yields the protein CASSNDYTF.